A selection of T cell receptor beta chains follows, all from one sample in a study of T cell responses to AZD1222 COVID-19 vaccine. TCRdb's table, derived via immunoSEQ multiplex PCR, lists solely in-frame clones and lacks some. Of about 110,000 clones listed, around 87% were seen once; the top ten hold roughly 1.1%. The specimen comprised peripheral blood, sampled on day 0 of AZD1222 vaccination. The receptors shown here come from an adult in good health. Each CDR3 is given with its conserved first and last residue. Each record gives: J gene, clone size, CDR3 length, V gene, D gene, CDR3 protein, CDR3 DNA. The D gene is left open where the match is weak. Clone size is given for some rows only: seen once, a few or many times, or a class if the clone is expanded.

j_call: TRBJ1-2
clone_size: NA
cdr3_length: 15
v_call: TRBV19
d_call: NA
cdr3_aa: CASSGRTTGNYGYTF
cdr3_nt: TGTGCCAGTAGCGGTCGTACAACCGGGAACTATGGCTACACCTTC

j_call: TRBJ1-4
clone_size: NA
cdr3_length: 15
v_call: TRBV19
d_call: TRBD1
cdr3_aa: CASRARQGARPKLFF
cdr3_nt: TGTGCCAGTAGGGCCCGACAGGGGGCGCGACCAAAACTGTTTTTT

j_call: TRBJ2-3
clone_size: NA
cdr3_length: 11
v_call: TRBV7-9
d_call: NA
cdr3_aa: CASSLVDTQYF
cdr3_nt: TGTGCCAGCAGCTTAGTGGATACGCAGTATTTT

j_call: TRBJ2-7
clone_size: NA
cdr3_length: 15
v_call: TRBV10-3
d_call: NA
cdr3_aa: CAISVTARTHYEQYF
cdr3_nt: TGTGCCATCAGTGTAACGGCAAGGACCCACTACGAGCAGTACTTC

j_call: TRBJ1-4
clone_size: NA
cdr3_length: 15
v_call: TRBV10-3
d_call: NA
cdr3_aa: CAISEVGATNEKLFF
cdr3_nt: TGTGCCATCAGTGAGGTCGGTGCAACTAATGAAAAACTGTTTTTT

j_call: TRBJ2-7
clone_size: NA
cdr3_length: 12
v_call: TRBV7-9
d_call: TRBD1
cdr3_aa: CASSLGTGEQYF
cdr3_nt: TGTGCCAGCAGCTTAGGGACAGGGGAGCAGTACTTC

j_call: TRBJ1-5
clone_size: NA
cdr3_length: 14
v_call: TRBV6-2/TRBV6-3
d_call: NA
cdr3_aa: CASSPVNSNQPQHF
cdr3_nt: TGTGCCAGCAGCCCGGTGAATAGCAATCAGCCCCAGCATTTT

j_call: TRBJ2-5
clone_size: NA
cdr3_length: 16
v_call: TRBV19
d_call: TRBD2
cdr3_aa: CASSAAGRLVQETQYF
cdr3_nt: TGTGCCAGTAGTGCAGCGGGACGCCTGGTTCAAGAGACCCAGTACTTC

j_call: TRBJ2-5
clone_size: NA
cdr3_length: 12
v_call: TRBV5-1
d_call: NA
cdr3_aa: CASRGERETQYF
cdr3_nt: TGCGCCAGCAGGGGGGAGCGGGAGACCCAGTACTTC

j_call: TRBJ1-2
clone_size: NA
cdr3_length: 13
v_call: TRBV6-2/TRBV6-3
d_call: NA
cdr3_aa: CASSYGRSFGYTF
cdr3_nt: TGTGCCAGCAGTTATGGCCGATCTTTTGGCTACACCTTC

j_call: TRBJ1-1
clone_size: NA
cdr3_length: 14
v_call: TRBV11-2
d_call: NA
cdr3_aa: CASATGLEGTEAFF
cdr3_nt: TGTGCCAGCGCCACAGGGTTAGAGGGGACTGAAGCTTTCTTT

j_call: TRBJ2-7
clone_size: few
cdr3_length: 15
v_call: TRBV5-1
d_call: NA
cdr3_aa: CASSLPAGEIGEQYF
cdr3_nt: TGCGCCAGCAGCCTGCCGGCGGGTGAAATCGGCGAGCAGTACTTC

j_call: TRBJ1-1
clone_size: NA
cdr3_length: 15
v_call: TRBV18
d_call: NA
cdr3_aa: CASSPEQIMNTEAFF
cdr3_nt: TGTGCCAGCTCACCAGAACAGATCATGAACACTGAAGCTTTCTTT

j_call: TRBJ1-4
clone_size: NA
cdr3_length: 16
v_call: TRBV7-2
d_call: NA
cdr3_aa: CASSLVSKWANEKLFF
cdr3_nt: TGTGCCAGCAGCTTAGTTTCTAAGTGGGCTAATGAAAAACTGTTTTTT

j_call: TRBJ1-2
clone_size: NA
cdr3_length: 11
v_call: TRBV29-1
d_call: NA
cdr3_aa: CSARANYGYTF
cdr3_nt: TGCAGCGCCCGGGCCAACTATGGCTACACCTTC

j_call: TRBJ1-5
clone_size: NA
cdr3_length: 18
v_call: TRBV2
d_call: NA
cdr3_aa: CASSDYWTEPSFNQPQHF
cdr3_nt: TGTGCCAGCAGTGATTATTGGACCGAGCCATCTTTCAATCAGCCCCAGCATTTT

j_call: TRBJ1-2
clone_size: NA
cdr3_length: 13
v_call: TRBV6-5
d_call: TRBD1
cdr3_aa: CASSPRGHYGYTF
cdr3_nt: TGTGCCAGCAGTCCCAGGGGGCACTATGGCTACACCTTC

j_call: TRBJ2-7
clone_size: NA
cdr3_length: 13
v_call: TRBV6-1
d_call: NA
cdr3_aa: CASSEAREYEQYF
cdr3_nt: TGTGCCAGCAGTGAAGCGAGGGAGTACGAGCAGTACTTC

j_call: TRBJ1-2
clone_size: few
cdr3_length: 12
v_call: TRBV2
d_call: NA
cdr3_aa: CATIRETYGYTF
cdr3_nt: TGTGCCACCATCAGGGAAACATATGGCTACACCTTC

j_call: TRBJ1-5
clone_size: NA
cdr3_length: 16
v_call: TRBV6-6
d_call: NA
cdr3_aa: CASSYSPLYSNQPQHF
cdr3_nt: TGTGCCAGCAGTTACTCGCCGCTTTATAGCAATCAGCCCCAGCATTTT

j_call: TRBJ2-1
clone_size: NA
cdr3_length: 11
v_call: TRBV5-1
d_call: NA
cdr3_aa: CASSLVDEQFF
cdr3_nt: TGCGCCAGCAGCTTGGTGGATGAGCAGTTCTTC

j_call: TRBJ2-1
clone_size: NA
cdr3_length: 18
v_call: TRBV6-2/TRBV6-3
d_call: TRBD2
cdr3_aa: CASSYSPPSGGLYNEQFF
cdr3_nt: TGTGCCAGCAGTTACTCCCCTCCTAGCGGGGGCCTCTACAATGAGCAGTTCTTC

j_call: TRBJ2-5
clone_size: NA
cdr3_length: 15
v_call: TRBV2
d_call: TRBD2
cdr3_aa: CASKTGLASGETQYF
cdr3_nt: TGTGCCAGCAAGACAGGACTAGCGTCGGGGGAGACCCAGTACTTC

j_call: TRBJ2-5
clone_size: NA
cdr3_length: 15
v_call: TRBV4-1
d_call: NA
cdr3_aa: CASSQDYGGQETQYF
cdr3_nt: TGCGCCAGCAGCCAAGATTACGGAGGCCAAGAGACCCAGTACTTC

j_call: TRBJ2-2
clone_size: NA
cdr3_length: 16
v_call: TRBV4-1
d_call: TRBD1
cdr3_aa: CASSQARDRGTGELFF
cdr3_nt: TGCGCCAGCAGCCAAGCTAGGGACAGGGGTACCGGGGAGCTGTTTTTT

j_call: TRBJ2-3
clone_size: NA
cdr3_length: 13
v_call: TRBV6-1
d_call: TRBD1
cdr3_aa: CASSDHRGYTQYF
cdr3_nt: TGTGCCAGCAGTGATCACAGGGGTTATACGCAGTATTTT

j_call: TRBJ1-5
clone_size: NA
cdr3_length: 16
v_call: TRBV27
d_call: NA
cdr3_aa: CASMGGGFNGNQPQHF
cdr3_nt: TGTGCCAGCATGGGGGGGGGATTCAACGGCAATCAGCCCCAGCATTTT

j_call: TRBJ2-1
clone_size: NA
cdr3_length: 15
v_call: TRBV6-2/TRBV6-3
d_call: NA
cdr3_aa: CASTPEGGHTGEQFF
cdr3_nt: TGTGCCAGCACCCCTGAGGGGGGGCATACGGGGGAGCAGTTCTTC

j_call: TRBJ2-5
clone_size: NA
cdr3_length: 14
v_call: TRBV3-1/TRBV3-2
d_call: TRBD2
cdr3_aa: CASSLAGGRETQYF
cdr3_nt: TGTGCCAGCAGCCTAGCGGGGGGGCGAGAGACCCAGTACTTC

j_call: TRBJ1-2
clone_size: few
cdr3_length: 14
v_call: TRBV5-4
d_call: TRBD1
cdr3_aa: CASSYGQGGYGYTF
cdr3_nt: TGTGCCAGCAGCTACGGACAGGGTGGCTATGGCTACACCTTC

j_call: TRBJ1-1
clone_size: once
cdr3_length: 17
v_call: TRBV28
d_call: NA
cdr3_aa: CASSFDRRQPLNTEAFF
cdr3_nt: TGTGCCAGCAGTTTTGACAGGCGACAACCTTTGAACACTGAAGCTTTCTTT

j_call: TRBJ1-2
clone_size: NA
cdr3_length: 15
v_call: TRBV5-4
d_call: TRBD1
cdr3_aa: CASSTPDRGQDGYTF
cdr3_nt: TGTGCCAGCAGCACACCCGACAGGGGGCAGGATGGCTACACCTTC

j_call: TRBJ2-1
clone_size: NA
cdr3_length: 16
v_call: TRBV7-9
d_call: TRBD1
cdr3_aa: CASSLGGPMTGHEQFF
cdr3_nt: TGTGCCAGCAGCTTAGGGGGACCGATGACAGGGCATGAGCAGTTCTTC

j_call: TRBJ2-5
clone_size: NA
cdr3_length: 13
v_call: TRBV6-5
d_call: NA
cdr3_aa: CASSFGQQETQYF
cdr3_nt: TGTGCCAGCAGTTTCGGACAGCAAGAGACCCAGTACTTC

j_call: TRBJ1-2
clone_size: NA
cdr3_length: 15
v_call: TRBV10-1
d_call: NA
cdr3_aa: CASSDGGIWEYGYTF
cdr3_nt: TGCGCCAGCAGTGATGGTGGAATATGGGAATATGGCTACACCTTC

j_call: TRBJ1-1
clone_size: NA
cdr3_length: 13
v_call: TRBV5-4
d_call: NA
cdr3_aa: CASSLVVNTEAFF
cdr3_nt: TGTGCCAGCAGCTTGGTAGTGAACACTGAAGCTTTCTTT

j_call: TRBJ2-1
clone_size: NA
cdr3_length: 15
v_call: TRBV6-5
d_call: TRBD2
cdr3_aa: CASRGDSGGVDEQFF
cdr3_nt: TGTGCCAGCAGAGGAGATAGCGGGGGGGTCGATGAGCAGTTCTTC

j_call: TRBJ1-1
clone_size: NA
cdr3_length: 14
v_call: TRBV5-1
d_call: NA
cdr3_aa: CASLPGDRNTEAFF
cdr3_nt: TGCGCCAGCCTCCCTGGGGACCGGAACACTGAAGCTTTCTTT

j_call: TRBJ1-1
clone_size: NA
cdr3_length: 14
v_call: TRBV5-1
d_call: TRBD1
cdr3_aa: CASSLGQGTTEAFF
cdr3_nt: TGCGCCAGCAGCTTGGGACAGGGAACAACTGAAGCTTTCTTT

j_call: TRBJ2-7
clone_size: NA
cdr3_length: 12
v_call: TRBV6-5
d_call: NA
cdr3_aa: CASAPLSYEQYF
cdr3_nt: TGTGCCTCGGCACCGCTCTCCTACGAGCAGTACTTC

j_call: TRBJ1-2
clone_size: NA
cdr3_length: 14
v_call: TRBV19
d_call: TRBD1
cdr3_aa: CASTGDSSYVSYTF
cdr3_nt: TGTGCCAGTACCGGGGACAGCTCGTATGTGAGCTACACCTTC

j_call: TRBJ1-2
clone_size: few
cdr3_length: 12
v_call: TRBV5-4
d_call: NA
cdr3_aa: CASSRYTGGYTF
cdr3_nt: TGTGCCAGCAGCCGCTATACTGGGGGCTACACCTTC

j_call: TRBJ1-6
clone_size: NA
cdr3_length: 16
v_call: TRBV28
d_call: TRBD1
cdr3_aa: CASSSDRVFMNSPLHF
cdr3_nt: TGTGCCAGCAGTTCCGACAGGGTCTTTATGAATTCACCCCTCCACTTT

j_call: TRBJ2-5
clone_size: NA
cdr3_length: 16
v_call: TRBV9
d_call: TRBD2
cdr3_aa: CASSVGAGGPGETQYF
cdr3_nt: TGTGCCAGCAGCGTAGGCGCGGGGGGGCCGGGGGAGACCCAGTACTTC

j_call: TRBJ2-3
clone_size: NA
cdr3_length: 13
v_call: TRBV25-1
d_call: NA
cdr3_aa: CASSETLTDTQYF
cdr3_nt: TGTGCCAGCAGTGAAACCCTTACAGATACGCAGTATTTT

j_call: TRBJ2-7
clone_size: few
cdr3_length: 14
v_call: TRBV19
d_call: NA
cdr3_aa: CASSINERTYEQYF
cdr3_nt: TGTGCCAGTAGTATAAATGAAAGAACCTACGAGCAGTACTTC

j_call: TRBJ1-1
clone_size: NA
cdr3_length: 12
v_call: TRBV7-9
d_call: NA
cdr3_aa: CASTDPGSEAFF
cdr3_nt: TGTGCCAGCACCGACCCCGGGTCTGAAGCTTTCTTT

j_call: TRBJ1-2
clone_size: few
cdr3_length: 14
v_call: TRBV5-1
d_call: NA
cdr3_aa: CASSHGVAPYGYTF
cdr3_nt: TGCGCCAGCAGCCATGGAGTGGCCCCCTATGGCTACACCTTC

j_call: TRBJ2-3
clone_size: NA
cdr3_length: 15
v_call: TRBV7-9
d_call: TRBD1
cdr3_aa: CASSRLPTGPDTQYF
cdr3_nt: TGTGCCAGCAGCAGACTCCCGACAGGGCCCGATACGCAGTATTTT

j_call: TRBJ2-1
clone_size: NA
cdr3_length: 13
v_call: TRBV6-5
d_call: NA
cdr3_aa: CASSWDLYNEQFF
cdr3_nt: TGTGCCAGCAGTTGGGACCTATACAATGAGCAGTTCTTC

j_call: TRBJ1-1
clone_size: NA
cdr3_length: 13
v_call: TRBV9
d_call: TRBD1
cdr3_aa: CASSADRGTEAFF
cdr3_nt: TGTGCCAGCAGCGCCGACAGGGGGACTGAAGCTTTCTTT

j_call: TRBJ2-7
clone_size: NA
cdr3_length: 14
v_call: TRBV29-1
d_call: NA
cdr3_aa: CSVEDRGETYEQYF
cdr3_nt: TGCAGCGTTGAAGATCGGGGAGAGACCTACGAGCAGTACTTC

j_call: TRBJ1-2
clone_size: NA
cdr3_length: 15
v_call: TRBV6-1
d_call: NA
cdr3_aa: CASSDRPWGTRGYTF
cdr3_nt: TGTGCCAGCAGTGATCGTCCATGGGGGACTCGCGGCTACACCTTC

j_call: TRBJ1-1
clone_size: NA
cdr3_length: 15
v_call: TRBV5-1
d_call: NA
cdr3_aa: CASSPGSRVGTEAFF
cdr3_nt: TGCGCCAGCAGCCCGGGAAGTCGTGTGGGGACCGAAGCTTTCTTT